This entry concerns a single T cell receptor beta chain. It has no known antigen specificity. No much larger clone is present one base from it, and per-base qualities are unavailable. Each collaborating institution followed its own protocols to collect whole blood in K2EDTA tubes. For TCRbeta analysis, collaborator samples were shipped as frozen whole blood, as isolated PBMCs, or as DNA extracted from either sample type. This record belongs to a study of blood T cell repertoires in COVID-19 (dated by TCRdb to the early 2020s). Study-level background: The collaborator samples originated in the United States, Italy and Spain and spanned the acute and convalescent phases of COVID-19. The prospective study material was composed of cDNA or gDNA derived from T cells, B-cell-depleted T cells, or PBMCs. Deeply sampled blood TCRbeta repertoires from subjects exposed to, actively infected with, or recovered from COVID-19 were included in the dataset. A freely available public database, intended as a resource for researchers studying the immune response to SARS-CoV-2, is where the repertoires were released. The samples were drawn from two sources: the first 160 participants of the ongoing ImmuneRACE study, and fewer than 1,500 subjects contributed by 6 global collaborators. Sample metadata almost always included a de-identified subject ID, COVID-19 status, age in years and sex. Where available, HLA class I and class II types were taken from metadata supplied by the sample provider and were not determined by assay-based typing.

Beyond this particular receptor, the publication reports: How much clinical and demographic metadata was included differed by source and by participant, and the metadata was provided uncurated.

Trimming costs V 0 bases and J 2 bases, and their ends lie 11 bases apart. Including the terminal cysteine and phenylalanine, the CDR3 comprises 14 residues. The retained sequence is limited to the CDR3, 42 bases, with the frame set at the first base. The germline V gene (reference sequence) gives CDR1 as GTSNPN and CDR2 as SVGIG. TCRbeta CDR3 regions were amplified from genomic DNA by means of the immunoSEQ Assay, a bias-controlled multiplex PCR. The authors processed their data as follows. Nucleated cell counts per sample were estimated from amplification of reference gene primers within the assay. To quantify the absolute abundance of each unique TCRbeta CDR3 rearrangement, sequence reads were collapsed and filtered. For each sample, productive Simpson clonality was calculated as the square root of Simpson's diversity index over productive rearrangements. TCRdb took over this immuneACCESS table, retaining in-frame rearrangements with V and J assigned. Such tables are incomplete; in checked studies, under half of the missing clones stem from an unresolved V gene, and the remainder is unexplained. V and J calls and clone size come straight from that table; D and trimming were deduced from the DNA. For this sample there are about 140,000 clones; over 80% appear just once. Around 1.5% of the sample is held by the ten biggest clonotypes.

Sequencing was carried out using peripheral blood. The sequence came from a human donor in a cohort sampled during active COVID-19. Rearrangement joined TRBV30 to TRBJ2-7, and perhaps TRBD2 as D gene, on 5 matching bases. The DNA sequence is TGTGCCTGGAGTGTACGCGGGCGTACCTACGAGCAGTACTTC. Its coded protein is CAWSVRGRTYEQYF.